This TCR beta chain was profiled in a study of glioma-infiltrating T cells after dendritic cell vaccination. Produced via immunoSEQ multiplex PCR; TCRdb's table is partial and in-frame only. The profile shows more than 850 clones, roughly four fifths of them singletons. As to this clone: What it binds is unknown.

Study-level findings and limits: No direct clonality-survival link was found; a diverse polyclonal response may matter.

V gave up 4 bases and J gave up 4 bases; unmatched junction bases: 7. This CDR3 is built from 15 residues. Germline V lookup: CDR1 SGHAT, CDR2 FQNNGV. Time point specified: after dendritic cell vaccination, including at tumor progression/relapse. Monocyte-derived dendritic cells, cultured seven days with IL-4 and GM-CSF, were pulsed with autologous tumor lysate. The receptor was derived from a human donor with glioblastoma. The sample in question was tumor tissue, obtained after dendritic cell vaccination. The chain couples TRBV11-2 to TRBJ1-2; 9 nucleotides align to TRBD1. The CDR3 sequence is CASSSRTGVGYGYTF. In DNA form, the CDR3 reads TGTGCCAGCAGCTCACGGACAGGGGTAGGCTATGGCTACACCTTC.